Reported below is one TCR beta chain. This entry comes from a study of cytotoxic CD8 clonotypes in ibrutinib-treated CLL. Background on the study: Investigators reported 25 or so partial and 2 complete responses; after median about 70 months, approximately 15 patients remained remitted and about 12 progressed. Averaging across samples gave approximately 250,000 productive templates and fewer than 100,000 productive rearrangements.

The protocol was immunoSEQ multiplex PCR, while the TCRdb copy is restricted to in-frame clones and leaves out a portion. Here the sample spans some 200,000 clones, over 65% being singletons. Per germline, CDR1 SGHTA and CDR2 FQGNSA. V gave up 6 bases and J gave up 3 bases, with 12 bases separating them. This CDR3 spans 14 amino acids. The source is a human donor with chronic lymphocytic leukemia. The sequencing here drew on PBMCs, taken after 12 months of ibrutinib treatment. V usage is TRBV7-2 and J usage is TRBJ1-5; D may be TRBD1 (6 bases). In DNA form, the CDR3 reads TGTGCCAGCAGTGGAGGACAGTACAATCAGCCCCAGCATTTT. Translation: CASSGGQYNQPQHF.